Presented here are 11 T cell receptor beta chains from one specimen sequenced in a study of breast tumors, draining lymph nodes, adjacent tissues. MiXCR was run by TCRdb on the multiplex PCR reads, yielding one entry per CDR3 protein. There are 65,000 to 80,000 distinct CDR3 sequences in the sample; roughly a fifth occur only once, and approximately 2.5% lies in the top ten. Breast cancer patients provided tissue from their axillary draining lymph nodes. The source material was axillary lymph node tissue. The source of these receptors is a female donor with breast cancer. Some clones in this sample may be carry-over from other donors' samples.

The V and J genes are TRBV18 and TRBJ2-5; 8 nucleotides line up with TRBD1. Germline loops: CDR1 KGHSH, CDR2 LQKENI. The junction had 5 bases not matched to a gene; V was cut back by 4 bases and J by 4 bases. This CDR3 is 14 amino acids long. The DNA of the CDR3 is TGTGCCAGCTCACTACTAGGACAGGGAGAGACCCAGTACTTC. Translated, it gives CASSLLGQGETQYF.

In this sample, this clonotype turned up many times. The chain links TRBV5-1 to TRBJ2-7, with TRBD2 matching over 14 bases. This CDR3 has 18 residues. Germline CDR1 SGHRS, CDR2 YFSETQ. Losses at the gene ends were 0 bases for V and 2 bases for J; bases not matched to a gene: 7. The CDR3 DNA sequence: TGCGCCAGCAGCTTGGGACTAGCGGGAGGGCCGGGGGCCTACGAGCAGTACTTC. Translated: CASSLGLAGGPGAYEQYF.

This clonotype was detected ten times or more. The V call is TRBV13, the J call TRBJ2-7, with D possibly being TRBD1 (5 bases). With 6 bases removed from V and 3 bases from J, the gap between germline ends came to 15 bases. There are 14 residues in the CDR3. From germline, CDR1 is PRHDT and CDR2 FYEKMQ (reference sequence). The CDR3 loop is CASSSDGADYEQYF. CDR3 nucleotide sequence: TGTGCCAGCAGTTCGGATGGGGCCGACTACGAGCAGTACTTC.

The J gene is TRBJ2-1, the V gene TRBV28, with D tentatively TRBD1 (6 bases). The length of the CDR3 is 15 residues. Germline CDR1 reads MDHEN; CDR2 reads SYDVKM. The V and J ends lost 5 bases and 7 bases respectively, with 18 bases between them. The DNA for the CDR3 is TGTGCCAGCAGTACCGGACAGTGGGGCGGTAATGAGCAGTTCTTC. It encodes CASSTGQWGGNEQFF.

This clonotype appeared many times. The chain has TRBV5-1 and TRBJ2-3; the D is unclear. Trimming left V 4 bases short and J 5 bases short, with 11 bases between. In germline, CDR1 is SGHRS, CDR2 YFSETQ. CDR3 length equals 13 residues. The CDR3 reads CASSVFLGDTQYF. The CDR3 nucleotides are TGCGCCAGCAGCGTCTTTCTGGGAGATACGCAGTATTTT.

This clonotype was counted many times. The CDR3 loop reads CASSIGITGSNQPQHF. The CDR3 coding sequence is TGTGCCAGCAGTATTGGTATTACGGGCAGCAATCAGCCCCAGCATTTT. V gene TRBV6-1 combines with J gene TRBJ1-5; D is undetermined. V lost 5 bases and J 1 base, leaving 15 bases between the germline ends. The CDR3 sequence is 16 residues long. The germline V gene has CDR1 MNHNS and CDR2 SASEGT.

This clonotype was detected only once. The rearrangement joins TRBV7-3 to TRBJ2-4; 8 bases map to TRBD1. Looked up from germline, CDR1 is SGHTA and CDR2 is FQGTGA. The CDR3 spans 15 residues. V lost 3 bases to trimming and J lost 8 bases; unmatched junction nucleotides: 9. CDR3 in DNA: TGTGCCAGCAGCTTTCAGGGGGCGGGAAGGGACATTCAGTACTTC. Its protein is CASSFQGAGRDIQYF.

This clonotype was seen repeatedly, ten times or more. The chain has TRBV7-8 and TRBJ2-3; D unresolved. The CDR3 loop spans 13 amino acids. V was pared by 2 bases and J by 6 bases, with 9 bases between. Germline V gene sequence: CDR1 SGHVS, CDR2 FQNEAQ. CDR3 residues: CASSLQSRDTQYF. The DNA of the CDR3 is TGTGCCAGCAGCTTACAGTCCAGGGATACGCAGTATTTT.

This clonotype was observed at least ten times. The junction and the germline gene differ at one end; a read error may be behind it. The DNA for the CDR3 is TGTGCTAGCAGCGAGGGACTAGGGCTTCAGCAGTTCTTC. Its translation is CASSEGLGLQQFF. The genes are TRBV7-7 and TRBJ2-1; 8 positions agree with TRBD2. The germline gives CDR1 SSHAT, CDR2 FNYEAQ (reference sequence). The CDR3 is made up of 13 amino acids.

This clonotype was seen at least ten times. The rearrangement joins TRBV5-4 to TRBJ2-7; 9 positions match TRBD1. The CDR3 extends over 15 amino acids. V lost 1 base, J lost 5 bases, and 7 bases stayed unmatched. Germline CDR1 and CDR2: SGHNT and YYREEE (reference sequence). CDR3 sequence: CASSLPGTGIDEQYF. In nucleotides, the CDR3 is TGTGCCAGCAGCTTGCCCGGGACAGGGATCGACGAGCAGTACTTC.

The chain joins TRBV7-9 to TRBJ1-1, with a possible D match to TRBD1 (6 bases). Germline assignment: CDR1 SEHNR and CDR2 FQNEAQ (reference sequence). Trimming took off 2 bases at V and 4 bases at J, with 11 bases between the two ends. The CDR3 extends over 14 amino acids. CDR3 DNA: TGTGCCAGCAGCTTACGGGGGGCCGCCACTGAAGCTTTCTTT. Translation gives CASSLRGAATEAFF.